This is a list of T cell receptor beta chains from one sample in a study of T cells in Graves' hyperthyroidism and ophthalmopathy. TCRdb reprocessed the multiplex PCR reads via MiXCR and lists one record per CDR3 protein. The sample lists 600,000 to 650,000 distinct CDR3 sequences, less than 25% occurring once. Sequencing input: blood. Receptor source: a man younger than 45 with Graves' ophthalmopathy. Both conserved end residues are part of each CDR3. D genes are given only for firm matches. Clone size appears in some rows only: once, few, many, or a class for an expanded clone.

clone size,J gene,V gene,D gene,CDR3 protein,CDR3 DNA
many,TRBJ1-1,TRBV7-3,.,CASSLMGSTEAFF,TGTGCCAGCAGCTTAATGGGGTCCACTGAAGCTTTCTTT
once,TRBJ2-1,TRBV10-3,.,CAISESHNEQFF,TGTGCCATCAGTGAGTCACACAATGAGCAGTTCTTC
.,TRBJ2-2,TRBV5-1,TRBD1,CASSTDRGASTGKLFF,TGCGCCAGCAGCACGGACAGGGGAGCATCCACCGGGAAGCTGTTTTTT
.,TRBJ2-2,TRBV7-3,.,CAGSPGVVSTGHTGELFF,TGTGCCGGCAGCCCCGGGGTGGTATCGACAGGACACACCGGGGAGCTGTTCTTT
few,TRBJ2-3,TRBV24-1,TRBD2,CATSDLGLAGVDTQYF,TGTGCCACCAGTGATTTGGGACTAGCGGGAGTGGATACGCAGTATTTT
few,TRBJ2-3,TRBV7-8,.,CASSSHWPGRRSDTQYF,TGTGCCAGCAGCTCTCACTGGCCTGGGCGGCGGTCAGATACGCAGTATTTT
few,TRBJ1-2,TRBV15,.,CATSNQQGFYGYTF,TGTGCCACCAGCAACCAACAGGGCTTCTATGGCTACACCTTC
.,TRBJ2-3,TRBV5-5,.,CASSLGPGTTDTQYF,TGTGCCAGCAGCTTGGGGCCGGGGACCACAGATACGCAGTATTTT
many,TRBJ1-2,TRBV30,.,CAWSVLGGHSIYGYTF,TGTGCCTGGAGTGTACTAGGGGGACATTCTATCTATGGCTACACCTTC
many,TRBJ2-2,TRBV28,.,CASSPASGNTGELFF,TGTGCCAGCAGCCCCGCAAGTGGAAACACCGGGGAGCTGTTTTTT
many,TRBJ2-7,TRBV20-1,.,CSARDQEGQSYEQYF,TGCAGTGCTAGAGATCAGGAGGGACAGTCCTACGAGCAGTACTTC
.,TRBJ2-1,TRBV7-9,.,CASSLGQWEPGDEQFF,TGTGCCAGCAGCTTGGGTCAGTGGGAGCCCGGGGATGAGCAGTTCTTC
.,TRBJ1-3,TRBV5-1,.,CASSPERRISGNTIYF,TGCGCCAGCAGCCCGGAACGACGGATCTCTGGAAACACCATATATTTT
.,TRBJ1-5,TRBV19,.,CASSMLQNQPQHF,TGTGCCAGTAGTATGTTACAGAATCAGCCCCAGCATTTT
many,TRBJ2-1,TRBV5-1,TRBD2,CASSALLAGGSNEQFF,TGCGCCAGCAGCGCATTACTAGCGGGAGGAAGTAATGAGCAGTTCTTC
many,TRBJ2-5,TRBV6-2/TRBV6-3,.,CASSGDQGETQYF,TGTGCCAGCAGCGGAGACCAGGGTGAGACCCAGTACTTC
.,TRBJ2-1,TRBV6-5,TRBD2,CASSYRLAGAGNEQFF,TGTGCCAGCAGTTACAGACTAGCGGGAGCCGGGAATGAGCAGTTCTTC
many,TRBJ2-3,TRBV28,TRBD2,CASGSGIRGTQYF,TGTGCCAGCGGAAGCGGGATCCGGGGTACGCAGTATTTT
few,TRBJ2-3,TRBV19,TRBD1,CASQGQGSDTQYF,TGTGCCAGCCAGGGACAGGGCTCAGATACGCAGTATTTT
few,TRBJ2-5,TRBV7-8,.,CASSLGAGKETQYF,TGTGCCAGCAGCTTAGGGGCAGGCAAGGAGACCCAGTACTTC
few,TRBJ2-7,TRBV28,.,CASSFGEHEQYF,TGTGCCAGCAGTTTCGGTGAGCACGAGCAGTACTTC
.,TRBJ2-2,TRBV27,TRBD1,CASSLSDRVSTGELFF,TGTGCCAGCAGTTTAAGTGACAGGGTATCTACCGGGGAGCTGTTTTTT
.,TRBJ1-2,TRBV19,TRBD1,CASSIPGQNYGYTF,TGTGCCAGTAGTATTCCGGGACAGAACTATGGCTACACCTTC
.,TRBJ2-1,TRBV2,.,CASIGGRSNNEQFF,TGTGCCAGCATAGGAGGTAGATCGAACAATGAGCAGTTCTTC
.,TRBJ1-2,TRBV14,TRBD1,CASRLTGAIYGYTF,TGTGCCAGCAGACTAACAGGGGCGATCTATGGCTACACCTTC
.,TRBJ2-1,TRBV10-3,TRBD2,CAISETGGRAYNEQFF,TGTGCCATCAGTGAGACGGGCGGGAGAGCCTACAATGAGCAGTTCTTC
few,TRBJ2-7,TRBV30,.,CAWARQAAGYEQYF,TGTGCCTGGGCTAGACAGGCCGCCGGCTACGAGCAGTACTTC
few,TRBJ2-3,TRBV3-1,.,CASSQEGHHQDTQYF,TGTGCCAGCAGCCAGGAGGGACACCACCAAGATACGCAGTATTTT
few,TRBJ2-1,TRBV6-5,.,CASSYFGGTGNEQFF,TGTGCCAGCAGTTACTTTGGCGGGACGGGGAATGAGCAGTTCTTC
few,TRBJ2-2,TRBV6-2/TRBV6-3,.,CASSYRGKNLNTGELFF,TGTGCCAGCAGTTACAGGGGTAAAAACCTTAACACCGGGGAGCTGTTTTTT
.,TRBJ2-1,TRBV18,.,CASSPDGIHNEQFF,TGTGCCAGCTCACCCGACGGGATCCACAATGAGCAGTTCTTC
many,TRBJ1-1,TRBV20-1,.,CSARRRSQNTEAFF,TGCAGTGCTAGGAGAAGGTCCCAGAACACTGAAGCTTTCTTT
.,TRBJ2-3,TRBV5-5,.,CASSWAGTHTDTQYF,TGTGCCAGCAGCTGGGCCGGGACACACACAGATACGCAGTATTTT
many,TRBJ2-7,TRBV5-1,.,CASSTGETYEQYF,TGCGCCAGCAGCACGGGGGAGACCTACGAGCAGTACTTC
.,TRBJ1-2,TRBV20-1,TRBD1,CSARWTGFDGYTF,TGCAGTGCTAGATGGACAGGGTTCGATGGCTACACCTTC
many,TRBJ1-1,TRBV5-1,TRBD1,CASSLAGGLTEAFF,TGCGCCAGCAGCTTGGCAGGGGGGCTAACTGAAGCTTTCTTT
.,TRBJ2-2,TRBV5-1,.,CASSLDVTNTGELFF,TGCGCCAGCAGCTTGGACGTAACAAACACCGGGGAGCTGTTTTTT
few,TRBJ2-1,TRBV3-1,.,CASSPPTGDWGEFEQFF,TGTGCCAGCAGCCCACCCACCGGGGACTGGGGGGAGTTTGAGCAGTTCTTC
.,TRBJ2-1,TRBV7-9,.,CASSLVRSRNEQFF,TGTGCCAGCAGCTTAGTCCGGAGTAGGAATGAGCAGTTCTTC
few,TRBJ2-5,TRBV20-1,TRBD1,CSASRGTGINQETQYF,TGCAGTGCTAGCCGCGGGACAGGCATAAACCAAGAGACCCAGTACTTC
once,TRBJ1-3,TRBV10-3,TRBD1,CATRSDRAGNTIYF,TGTGCCACCAGATCCGACAGGGCTGGAAACACCATATATTTT
.,TRBJ2-3,TRBV28,TRBD2,CASIPGGQGVRDTQYF,TGTGCCAGCATCCCGGGGGGTCAAGGGGTTAGGGATACGCAGTATTTT
.,TRBJ2-2,TRBV4-3,TRBD2,CASSHGTSGRVGELFF,TGCGCCAGCAGCCACGGGACTAGCGGGAGGGTCGGGGAGCTGTTTTTT
many,TRBJ2-5,TRBV28,TRBD2,CASSPQSGRGIMETQYF,TGTGCCAGCTCTCCACAGAGCGGGAGGGGGATAATGGAGACCCAGTACTTC
many,TRBJ2-7,TRBV20-1,.,CSARGAPDEQYF,TGCAGTGCTAGAGGGGCGCCGGACGAGCAGTACTTC
.,TRBJ1-5,TRBV28,.,CASSLGAASGIQPQHF,TGTGCCAGCAGTTTAGGGGCCGCCTCTGGGATTCAGCCCCAGCATTTT
few,TRBJ2-7,TRBV4-3,TRBD1,CASSQDPGQTYEQYF,TGCGCCAGCAGCCAAGATCCGGGACAGACCTACGAGCAGTACTTC
.,TRBJ2-5,TRBV27,.,CASSLKQQQETQYF,TGTGCCAGCAGTTTAAAACAGCAACAAGAGACCCAGTACTTC
many,TRBJ2-5,TRBV11-2,TRBD1,CASSSRPGQGEYF,TGTGCCAGCAGTTCACGCCCGGGACAGGGCGAGTACTTC
.,TRBJ2-7,TRBV20-1,TRBD2,CSARAGEWSYEQYF,TGCAGTGCCCGAGCGGGAGAGTGGTCCTACGAGCAGTACTTC
.,TRBJ2-3,TRBV7-9,.,CASSPGTKDTQYF,TGTGCCAGCAGCCCCGGGACCAAGGATACGCAGTATTTT
few,TRBJ2-5,TRBV28,.,CASSWRSRETQYF,TGTGCCAGCAGTTGGCGGAGCAGGGAGACCCAGTACTTC
.,TRBJ2-2,TRBV28,TRBD1,CASSSDRVWTGELFF,TGTGCCAGCAGTTCGGACAGGGTGTGGACCGGGGAGCTGTTTTTT
.,TRBJ2-2,TRBV5-4,.,CASSFGFTGELFF,TGTGCCAGCAGCTTTGGTTTCACCGGGGAGCTGTTTTTT
few,TRBJ2-2,TRBV10-3,.,CAISRETARTGELFF,TGTGCCATCAGCCGGGAAACAGCTCGCACCGGGGAGCTGTTTTTT
once,TRBJ2-2,TRBV19,.,CASSMKGPNTGELFF,TGTGCCAGTAGTATGAAGGGACCGAACACCGGGGAGCTGTTTTTT
.,TRBJ2-7,TRBV20-1,TRBD1,CSAEGQGNEQHF,TGCAGTGCCGAGGGACAGGGAAACGAGCAGCACTTC
few,TRBJ1-5,TRBV9,.,CASSATDYLQPQHF,TGTGCCAGCAGCGCGACAGATTACCTTCAGCCCCAGCATTTT
many,TRBJ1-1,TRBV28,TRBD1,CASSSDRGRFEAFF,TGTGCCAGCAGTTCCGACAGGGGGCGTTTTGAAGCTTTCTTT